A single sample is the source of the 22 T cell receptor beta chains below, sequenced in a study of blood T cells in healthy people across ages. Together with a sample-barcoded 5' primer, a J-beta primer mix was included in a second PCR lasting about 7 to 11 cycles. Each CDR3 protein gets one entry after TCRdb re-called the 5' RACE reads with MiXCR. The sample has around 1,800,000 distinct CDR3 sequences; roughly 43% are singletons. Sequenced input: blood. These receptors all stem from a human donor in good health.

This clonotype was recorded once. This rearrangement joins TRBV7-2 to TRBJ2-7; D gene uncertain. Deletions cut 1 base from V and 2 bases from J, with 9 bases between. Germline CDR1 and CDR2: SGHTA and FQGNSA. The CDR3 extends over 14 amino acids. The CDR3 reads CASSLGALTYEQYF. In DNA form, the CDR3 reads TGTGCCAGCAGCTTAGGGGCCCTAACCTACGAGCAGTACTTC.

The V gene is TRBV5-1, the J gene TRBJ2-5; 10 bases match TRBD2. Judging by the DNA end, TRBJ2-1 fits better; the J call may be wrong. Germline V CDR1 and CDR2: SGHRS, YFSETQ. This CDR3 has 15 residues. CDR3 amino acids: CASSLGLAVQETQFF. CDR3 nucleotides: TGCGCCAGCAGCTTAGGACTAGCGGTTCAAGAGACCCAGTTCTTC.

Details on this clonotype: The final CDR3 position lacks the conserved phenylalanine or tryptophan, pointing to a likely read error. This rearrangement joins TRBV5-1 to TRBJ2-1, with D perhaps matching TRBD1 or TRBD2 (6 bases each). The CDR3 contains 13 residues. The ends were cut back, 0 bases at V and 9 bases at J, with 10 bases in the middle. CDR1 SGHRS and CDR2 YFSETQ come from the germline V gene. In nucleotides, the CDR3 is TGCGCCAGCAGCTTGGTGGGGGGCAGTGAGCAGTTCTGC. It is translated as CASSLVGGSEQFC.

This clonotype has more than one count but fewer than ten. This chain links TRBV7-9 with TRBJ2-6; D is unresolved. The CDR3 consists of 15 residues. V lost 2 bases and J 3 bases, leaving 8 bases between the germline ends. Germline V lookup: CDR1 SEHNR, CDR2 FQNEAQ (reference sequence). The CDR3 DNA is TGTGCCAGCAGCTTAAGTCCGGTTGGGGCCAACGTCCTGACTTTC. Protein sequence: CASSLSPVGANVLTF. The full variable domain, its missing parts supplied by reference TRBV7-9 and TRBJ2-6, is DTGVSQNPRHKITKRGQNVTFRCDPISEHNRLYWYRQTLGQGPEFLTYFQNEAQLEKSRLLSDRFSAERPKGSFSTLEIQRTEQGDSAMYLCASSLSPVGANVLTFGAGSRLTVL.

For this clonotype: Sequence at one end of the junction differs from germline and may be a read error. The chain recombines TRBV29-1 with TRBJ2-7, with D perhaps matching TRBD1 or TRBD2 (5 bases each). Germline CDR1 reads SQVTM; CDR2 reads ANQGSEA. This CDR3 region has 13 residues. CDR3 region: CGVGAGTSYEQYF. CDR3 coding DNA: TGCGGCGTTGGAGCAGGGACCTCCTACGAGCAGTACTTC.

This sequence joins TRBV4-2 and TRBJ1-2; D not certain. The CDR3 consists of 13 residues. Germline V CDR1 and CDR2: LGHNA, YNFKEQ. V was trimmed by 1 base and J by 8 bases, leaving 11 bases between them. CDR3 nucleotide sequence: TGTGCCAGCAGCCAAGTGGGAGATGGCGGCTACACCTTC. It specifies CASSQVGDGGYTF.

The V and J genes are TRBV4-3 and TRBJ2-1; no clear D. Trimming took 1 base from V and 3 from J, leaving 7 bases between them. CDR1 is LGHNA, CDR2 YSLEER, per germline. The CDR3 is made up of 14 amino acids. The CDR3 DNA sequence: TGCGCCAGCAGCCAAGGTCACAGCTACAATGAGCAGTTCTTC. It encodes CASSQGHSYNEQFF.

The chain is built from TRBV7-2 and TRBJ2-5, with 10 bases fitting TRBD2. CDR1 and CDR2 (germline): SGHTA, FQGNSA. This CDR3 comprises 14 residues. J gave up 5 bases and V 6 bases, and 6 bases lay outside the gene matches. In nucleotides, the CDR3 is TGTGCCAGCAGACTAGCGGGGCGCACGGAGACCCAGTACTTC. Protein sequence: CASRLAGRTETQYF.

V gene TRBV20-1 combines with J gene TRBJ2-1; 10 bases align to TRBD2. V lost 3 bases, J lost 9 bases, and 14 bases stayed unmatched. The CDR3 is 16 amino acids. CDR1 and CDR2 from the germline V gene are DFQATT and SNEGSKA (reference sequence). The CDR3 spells CSARLLAGDPPCEQFF. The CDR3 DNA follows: TGCAGTGCTAGGCTTCTAGCGGGGGACCCTCCTTGTGAGCAGTTCTTC.

The DNA of the CDR3 is TGTGCCAGCACCAACTACAATGGACCCTTTGACACCATATATTTT. Amino acid sequence: CASTNYNGPFDTIYF. The chain has TRBV7-9 and TRBJ1-3; D remains ambiguous. The CDR3 has 15 residues. Germline CDR1 is SEHNR and CDR2 is FQNEAQ (reference sequence). The V end lost 7 bases, the J end lost 8 bases, and 21 bases lay between the germline ends.

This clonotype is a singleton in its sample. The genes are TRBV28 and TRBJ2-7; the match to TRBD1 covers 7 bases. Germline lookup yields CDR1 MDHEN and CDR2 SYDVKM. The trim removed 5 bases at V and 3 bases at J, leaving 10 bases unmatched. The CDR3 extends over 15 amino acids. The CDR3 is CASSPYTGAFYEQYF. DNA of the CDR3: TGTGCCAGCAGTCCTTACACAGGGGCCTTCTACGAGCAGTACTTC.

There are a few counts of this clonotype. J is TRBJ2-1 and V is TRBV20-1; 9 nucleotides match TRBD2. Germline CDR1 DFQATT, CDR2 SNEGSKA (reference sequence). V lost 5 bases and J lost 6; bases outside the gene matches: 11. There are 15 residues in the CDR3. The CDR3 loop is CSAGSGGGARNEQFF. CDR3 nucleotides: TGCAGTGCTGGCTCGGGCGGGGGGGCCCGCAATGAGCAGTTCTTC.

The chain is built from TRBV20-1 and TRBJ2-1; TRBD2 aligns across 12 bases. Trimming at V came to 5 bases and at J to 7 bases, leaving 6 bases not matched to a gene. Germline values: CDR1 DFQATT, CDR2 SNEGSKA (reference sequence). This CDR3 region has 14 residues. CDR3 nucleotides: TGCAGTGCTTCTAGCGGGGGGGCTTTGAATGAGCAGTTCTTC. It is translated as CSASSGGALNEQFF.

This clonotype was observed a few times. CDR3 sequence (DNA): TGTGCCAGCAGCCAACCAGACAGGGTGGATGAGACCCAGTACTTC. As protein: CASSQPDRVDETQYF. This rearrangement joins TRBV4-2 to TRBJ2-5; 7 positions agree with TRBD1. After removal of 2 bases from V and 5 bases from J, the junction contained 8 bases not matched to a gene. Per germline, CDR1 LGHNA and CDR2 YNFKEQ. The CDR3 has 15 amino acids.

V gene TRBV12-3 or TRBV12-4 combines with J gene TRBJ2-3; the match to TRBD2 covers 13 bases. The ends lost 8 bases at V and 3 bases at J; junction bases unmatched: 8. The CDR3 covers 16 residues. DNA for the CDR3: TGTGCCAGCCCGCCGACGACTAGCGGGAGGACAGATACGCAGTATTTT. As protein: CASPPTTSGRTDTQYF.

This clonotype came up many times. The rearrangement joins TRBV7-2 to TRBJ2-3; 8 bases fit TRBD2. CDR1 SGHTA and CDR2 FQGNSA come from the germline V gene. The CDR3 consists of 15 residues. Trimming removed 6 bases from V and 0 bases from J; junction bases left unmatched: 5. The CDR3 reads CASSPQRGSTDTQYF. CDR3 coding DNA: TGTGCCAGCAGTCCCCAGCGGGGGAGCACAGATACGCAGTATTTT.

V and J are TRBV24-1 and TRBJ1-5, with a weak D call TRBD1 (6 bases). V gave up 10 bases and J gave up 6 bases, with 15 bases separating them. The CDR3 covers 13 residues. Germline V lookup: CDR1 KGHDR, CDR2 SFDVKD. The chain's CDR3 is CATISGASQPQHF. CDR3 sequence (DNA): TGTGCCACAATCTCAGGGGCAAGTCAGCCCCAGCATTTT.

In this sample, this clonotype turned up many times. The CDR3 sequence is CASRDAGSYEQYF. DNA of the CDR3: TGTGCCAGCCGGGACGCCGGCTCCTACGAGCAGTACTTC. The chain couples TRBV3-1 to TRBJ2-7, with D perhaps matching TRBD1 or TRBD2 (5 bases each). Germline loops: CDR1 LGHDT, CDR2 YNNKEL (reference sequence). With 8 bases removed from V and 0 bases from J, the gap between germline ends came to 11 bases. There are 13 residues in the CDR3.

Written as DNA, the CDR3 is TGCGCCAGCAGCCCCATTTTGGACCAAGAGACCCAGTACTTC. Residues: CASSPILDQETQYF. V gene TRBV4-1 combines with J gene TRBJ2-5; no clear D. The V gene lost 4 bases and the J gene lost 0 bases, with 9 bases spanning the gap. CDR1 is MGHRA and CDR2 is YSYEKL in the germline V gene. The CDR3 loop spans 14 amino acids.

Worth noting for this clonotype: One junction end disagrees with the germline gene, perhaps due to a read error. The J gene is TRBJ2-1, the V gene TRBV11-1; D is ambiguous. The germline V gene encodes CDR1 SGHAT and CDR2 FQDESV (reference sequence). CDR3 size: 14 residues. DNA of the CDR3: TGTGCCAACAGCCCCGAGAAGGAAGTCAATGAGCAGTTCTTC. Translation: CANSPEKEVNEQFF.

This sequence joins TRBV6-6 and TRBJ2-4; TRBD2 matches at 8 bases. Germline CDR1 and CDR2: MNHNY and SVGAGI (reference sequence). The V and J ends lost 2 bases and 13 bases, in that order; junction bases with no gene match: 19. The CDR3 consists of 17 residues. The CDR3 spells CASSYVQGLGIRNEQYF. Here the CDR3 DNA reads TGTGCCAGCAGTTACGTACAGGGACTAGGAATAAGGAATGAGCAGTACTTC.

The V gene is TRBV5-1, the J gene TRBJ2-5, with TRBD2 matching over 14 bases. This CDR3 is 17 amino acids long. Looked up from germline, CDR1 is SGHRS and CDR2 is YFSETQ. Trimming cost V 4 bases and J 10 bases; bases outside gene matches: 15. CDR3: CASSTSQIWTSGRNQYF. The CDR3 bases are TGCGCCAGCAGCACCTCTCAGATATGGACTAGCGGGAGGAACCAGTACTTC.